A single sample is the source of the 21 T cell receptor beta chains below, sequenced in a study of somatic mutations in cytotoxic T cells in rheumatoid arthritis. Profiling relied on immunoSEQ multiplex PCR, and the TCRdb table lists in-frame clones only, not all of them. The top ten clones hold around 10% of a sample with more than 15,000 clones, approximately 80% of them seen once. The sample was CD8+ T cells sorted from blood. The receptors here all came from an adult with rheumatoid arthritis.

A single count supports this clone. The chain employs TRBV6-1 and TRBJ2-3; D not resolved. V lost 8 bases and J 2 bases, leaving 17 bases between the germline ends. The germline V gene has CDR1 MNHNS and CDR2 SASEGT. The CDR3 runs 15 residues. For the CDR3, the DNA is TGTGCCAGCGCCTTCCCTAGAAGTAACACAGATACGCAGTATTTT. Protein: CASAFPRSNTDTQYF.

This clone was observed a single time. The chain carries TRBV4-1 and TRBJ2-7; D might be TRBD2 (7 bases). The germline CDR1 and CDR2 sequences are MGHRA and YSYEKL. The CDR3 spans 16 residues. Trimming removed 4 bases at V and 2 bases at J, with 18 bases between. This CDR3 reads CASSPSSGGGPYEQYF. The CDR3 DNA is TGCGCCAGCAGCCCTTCCTCTGGGGGGGGGCCCTACGAGCAGTACTTC.

The chain couples TRBV28 to TRBJ1-5; no definite D call. Germline V gene lookup returns CDR1 MDHEN and CDR2 SYDVKM. Trimming removed 5 bases at V and 7 bases at J, with 15 bases between. This CDR3 region has 14 residues. The CDR3 sequence is CASSHQVYRQPQHF. In DNA, the CDR3 is TGTGCCAGCAGTCACCAGGTATATAGACAGCCCCAGCATTTT.

The gene calls are TRBV5-1 and TRBJ1-6; D unclear. Trimming cost V 5 bases and J 6 bases, with 6 bases left between them. Germline CDR1 SGHRS, CDR2 YFSETQ. This CDR3 has 12 residues. The CDR3 sequence: CASRLSNSPLHF. In nucleotides, the CDR3 is TGCGCCAGCAGATTAAGTAATTCACCCCTCCACTTT.

The chain couples TRBV19 to TRBJ2-5; D is undetermined. This CDR3 spans 14 amino acids. The germline V gene has CDR1 LNHDA and CDR2 SQIVND (reference sequence). V lost 2 bases, J lost 3 bases, and 10 bases lay in between. For the CDR3, the DNA is TGTGCCAGTAGTATACCCCGAAAGGAAGAGACCCAGTACTTC. Translated: CASSIPRKEETQYF.

By share of the sample, this clone is medium-sized. The chain carries TRBV11-2 and TRBJ1-4; D uncertain. The CDR3 has 14 amino acids. Looked up from germline, CDR1 is SGHAT and CDR2 is FQNNGV. Trimming cost V 2 bases and J 8 bases, with 12 bases left between them. The CDR3 region has the DNA TGTGCCAGCAGCTTATATCTTGGCAACGAAAAACTGTTTTTT. Translated: CASSLYLGNEKLFF. The full variable domain, in which reference TRBV11-2 and TRBJ1-4 provide the parts outside the CDR3, is EAGVAQSPRYKIIEKRQSVAFWCNPISGHATLYWYQQILGQGPKLLIQFQNNGVVDDSQLPKDRFSAERLKGVDSTLKIQPAKLEDSAVYLCASSLYLGNEKLFFGSGTQLSVL.

The V call is TRBV5-4, the J call TRBJ2-3; 7 bases line up with TRBD1. V lost 2 bases and J lost 5; bases outside the gene matches: 5. Germline V CDR1 and CDR2: SGHNT, YYREEE (reference sequence). The CDR3 is made up of 14 amino acids. In nucleotides, the CDR3 is TGTGCCAGCAGCTTAGGGACAGAAGAAGATACGCAGTATTTT. It translates to CASSLGTEEDTQYF.

The CDR3 bases are TGTGCCAGCAGCTTGAAGGGGACCGCCACCGGGGAGCTGTTTTTT. Protein product: CASSLKGTATGELFF. This sequence joins TRBV5-6 and TRBJ2-2; tentatively, D is TRBD1 or TRBD2 (5 bases each). The length of the CDR3 is 15 residues. The V end lost 1 base, the J end lost 4 bases, and 11 bases lay between the germline ends. Germline CDR1 is SGHDT and CDR2 is YYEEEE.

J is TRBJ2-7 and V is TRBV5-1, with 7 bases identical to TRBD1. The CDR3 runs to 13 residues. The germline V gene has CDR1 SGHRS and CDR2 YFSETQ. V was clipped by 4 bases and J by 7 bases; unmatched bases: 8. DNA for the CDR3: TGCGCCAGCAGCCTGAAGACAGGGCGGGAGCAGTACTTC. Amino acids: CASSLKTGREQYF. The variable domain in full, completed from reference TRBV5-1 and TRBJ2-7, reads KAGVTQTPRYLIKTRGQQVTLSCSPISGHRSVSWYQQTPGQGLQFLFEYFSETQRNKGNFPGRFSGRQFSNSRSEMNVSTLELGDSALYLCASSLKTGREQYFGPGTRLTVT.

The rearrangement uses TRBV5-5 and TRBJ1-3, with 11 nucleotides matching TRBD1. The trim removed 4 bases at V and 4 bases at J, leaving 4 bases unmatched. The CDR3 covers 15 residues. Germline V gene sequence: CDR1 SGHKS, CDR2 YYEKEE (reference sequence). CDR3 nucleotides: TGTGCCAGCAGCCCCGGACAGGGGGCGGGAAACACCATATATTTT. As protein: CASSPGQGAGNTIYF. The entire variable domain, with the rest obtained from reference TRBV5-5 and TRBJ1-3, is as follows: DAGVTQSPTHLIKTRGQQVTLRCSPISGHKSVSWYQQVLGQGPQFIFQYYEKEERGRGNFPDRFSARQFPNYSSELNVNALLLGDSALYLCASSPGQGAGNTIYFGEGSWLTVV.

V and J are TRBV9 and TRBJ2-1; D possibly corresponds to TRBD2 (6 bases). The V end lost 0 bases, the J end lost 3 bases, and 10 bases lay between the germline ends. CDR3 length equals 15 residues. In germline, CDR1 is SGDLS, CDR2 YYNGEE. The chain's CDR3 is CASSVVRGNYNEQFF. Written as DNA, the CDR3 is TGTGCCAGCAGCGTAGTTCGGGGGAACTACAATGAGCAGTTCTTC.

CDR3 DNA: TGTGCCAGCAGTGAACTGAGACCGGGCTCCTATGAGCAGTTCTTC. Its translation is CASSELRPGSYEQFF. J is TRBJ2-1 and V is TRBV6-1; D not certain. Germline V gene lookup returns CDR1 MNHNS and CDR2 SASEGT. V was shortened by 2 bases and J by 8 bases, with 16 bases between the two germline ends. The CDR3 contains 15 residues.

The gene calls are TRBV2 and TRBJ2-3, with a possible D match to TRBD1 (5 bases). Trimming removed 1 base at V and 2 bases at J, with 10 bases between. CDR3 size: 15 residues. Per germline, CDR1 SNHLY and CDR2 FYNNEI. The CDR3 protein is CASSEGSGNTDTQYF. The CDR3 DNA is TGTGCCAGCAGTGAAGGGTCAGGGAACACAGATACGCAGTATTTT.

This sequence joins TRBV9 and TRBJ1-2; D is unclear. Between the trimmed V and J ends, which lost 7 bases and 2 bases, there was a span of 12 bases. Germline CDR1 is SGDLS and CDR2 is YYNGEE. This CDR3 comprises 13 residues. The CDR3 loop is CASGVHGNYGYTF. The CDR3 nucleotides are TGTGCCAGCGGTGTGCACGGGAACTATGGCTACACCTTC.

J is TRBJ1-2 and V is TRBV27; no definite D call. Germline V gene data show CDR1 as MNHEY and CDR2 as SMNVEV (reference sequence). Trimming cost V 3 bases and J 0 bases, with 8 bases left between them. This CDR3 has 14 amino acids. The CDR3 DNA sequence: TGTGCCAGCAGTTTGTTAGGGCCTAACTATGGCTACACCTTC. This gives the protein CASSLLGPNYGYTF.

Only one count was recorded for this clone. This chain links TRBV7-6 with TRBJ2-2, with D possibly TRBD2 on 5 matching bases. This CDR3 region has 16 residues. Trimming left V 0 bases short and J 4 bases short, with 12 bases between. CDR1 and CDR2 from the germline V gene are SGHVS and FNYEAQ. The CDR3 reads CASSLAPGWGTGELFF. The CDR3 DNA is TGTGCCAGCAGCTTAGCTCCGGGGTGGGGCACCGGGGAGCTGTTTTTT.

The V and J genes are TRBV5-8 and TRBJ2-7; D perhaps matches TRBD2 (5 bases). Germline CDR1 reads SGHTS; CDR2 reads YDEGEE. The CDR3 is made up of 15 amino acids. Trimming took off 2 bases at V and 0 bases at J, with 12 bases between the two ends. The CDR3 reads CASSFGVEVSYEQYF. Here the CDR3 DNA reads TGTGCCAGCAGCTTCGGGGTAGAAGTCTCCTACGAGCAGTACTTC.

The V gene is TRBV7-8, the J gene TRBJ2-6; 7 bases align to TRBD1. Germline loops: CDR1 SGHVS, CDR2 FQNEAQ. J gave up 0 bases and V 2 bases, and 7 bases lay outside the gene matches. The CDR3 is made up of 18 amino acids. The CDR3 sequence: CASSLFRDRPSGANVLTF. The CDR3 region has the DNA TGTGCCAGCAGCTTATTCCGGGACAGACCCTCTGGGGCCAACGTCCTGACTTTC.

The chain couples TRBV11-2 to TRBJ2-7; D unclear. V lost 7 bases and J lost 1, with 11 bases in between. The CDR3 has 13 amino acids. Germline V gene lookup returns CDR1 SGHAT and CDR2 FQNNGV. CDR3 coding DNA: TGTGCCAGCACCTCCGCCGTATCCTACGAGCAGTACTTC. The encoded protein is CASTSAVSYEQYF. The complete variable domain, with remaining parts taken from reference TRBV11-2 and TRBJ2-7, reads EAGVAQSPRYKIIEKRQSVAFWCNPISGHATLYWYQQILGQGPKLLIQFQNNGVVDDSQLPKDRFSAERLKGVDSTLKIQPAKLEDSAVYLCASTSAVSYEQYFGPGTRLTVT.

The chain joins TRBV6-1 to TRBJ2-1, with D perhaps TRBD2 (5 bases). The V gene's germline CDR1 is MNHNS and CDR2 SASEGT. This CDR3 has 14 residues. Trimming stripped 3 bases from V and 8 bases from J, with 14 bases between. This CDR3 is CASSEDPEVDEQFF. The CDR3 DNA reads as TGTGCCAGCAGTGAGGACCCGGAGGTAGATGAGCAGTTCTTC.

V usage is TRBV7-6 and J usage is TRBJ1-1, with D perhaps TRBD1 (5 bases). CDR3 size: 18 residues. Between the trimmed V and J ends, which lost 4 bases and 4 bases, there was a span of 25 bases. Per germline, CDR1 SGHVS and CDR2 FNYEAQ. The chain's CDR3 is CASSSGEGRGDPSTEAFF. The CDR3 bases are TGTGCCAGCAGCTCAGGAGAAGGTAGAGGGGATCCAAGCACTGAAGCTTTCTTT.